One and the same sample provided the 8 T cell receptor beta chains below, sequenced in a study of technical replicates of blood from a few donors (dated by TCRdb to 2016 to 2017). Receptor libraries were prepared by the immunoSEQ multiplex PCR assay. As stored in TCRdb, this immuneACCESS dataset retains in-frame rearrangements with V and J assigned. A fraction of the clones does not appear; measured against another copy, unresolved V genes explain less than half of the discrepancy, and the remainder lacks a known reason. This sample comprises tens of thousands of clones, about 97% of them detected only once. The top ten hold over 0.15% of the sample. The material sequenced was T cells isolated from PBMCs. The receptors derive from a human donor in good health.

The chain uses TRBV5-4 and TRBJ1-1; D is uncertain. This CDR3 comprises 13 residues. V lost 4 bases and J lost 7, with 14 bases in between. Germline assignment: CDR1 SGHNT and CDR2 YYREEE (reference sequence). CDR3 protein: CASSVETAREAFF. CDR3 in DNA: TGTGCCAGCAGCGTAGAAACCGCCCGTGAAGCTTTCTTT.

This sequence joins TRBV2 and TRBJ1-3, with a possible D match to TRBD1 (5 bases). Germline loops: CDR1 SNHLY, CDR2 FYNNEI. This CDR3 region has 18 residues. Deletions cut 0 bases from V and 1 base from J, with 16 bases between. CDR3 loop: CASSEAPRLQGSGNTIYF. The CDR3 DNA reads as TGTGCCAGCAGTGAAGCGCCCAGGTTGCAGGGATCTGGAAACACCATATATTTT.

The genes are TRBV6-6 and TRBJ2-3, with 8 nucleotides matching TRBD1. Germline assignment: CDR1 MNHNY and CDR2 SVGAGI (reference sequence). CDR3 length equals 14 residues. V dropped 6 bases and J dropped 6; count of bases not matched to a gene: 8. CDR3 sequence (DNA): TGTGCCAGCAGCCCGGGACAGGAGGTGGATACGCAGTATTTT. Amino acids: CASSPGQEVDTQYF.

The J gene is TRBJ2-1, the V gene TRBV7-2, with 9 nucleotides matching TRBD2. Trimming took 1 base from V and 4 from J; bases not matched to a gene: 8. The germline V gene encodes CDR1 SGHTA and CDR2 FQGNSA. This CDR3 contains 17 residues. CDR3 in amino acids: CASSLVPLAGGYNEQFF. The CDR3 DNA reads TGTGCCAGCAGCTTAGTCCCTCTGGCGGGAGGGTACAATGAGCAGTTCTTC.

The chain uses TRBV20-1 and TRBJ1-2; D not resolved. The CDR3 runs 9 residues. Trimming took 1 base from V and 10 from J, leaving 4 bases between them. CDR1 DFQATT and CDR2 SNEGSKA come from the germline V gene (reference sequence). The CDR3: CSARGAYTF. The DNA for the CDR3 is TGCAGTGCTAGAGGGGCCTACACCTTC.

The rearrangement links TRBV12-2 to TRBJ2-7; the D segment call TRBD1 is taken from the table without a DNA check. TRBV12-2 is an annotated pseudogene. This CDR3 has 12 residues. CDR3 amino acids: CASPQVRYEQYF. Written as DNA, the CDR3 is TGTGCAAGTCCCCAGGTCCGCTACGAGCAGTACTTC.

The chain uses TRBV25-1 and TRBJ2-3; TRBD1 matches at 8 bases. The CDR3 consists of 15 residues. CDR1 MGHDK and CDR2 SYGVNS come from the germline V gene. Trimming took 4 bases from V and 0 from J; bases not matched to a gene: 3. The DNA of the CDR3 is TGTGCCAGCAGTGCCAGGACAGGGAGCACAGATACGCAGTATTTT. Translation gives CASSARTGSTDTQYF.

This chain joins TRBV27 and TRBJ2-1; 12 bases fit TRBD2. V trimming: 2 bases; J trimming: 3 bases; junction bases outside the gene matches: 5. There are 17 residues in the CDR3. The germline V gene has CDR1 MNHEY and CDR2 SMNVEV (reference sequence). This CDR3 is CASSLGLAGGRYNEQFF. The CDR3 DNA is TGTGCCAGCAGTTTAGGCCTAGCGGGGGGGCGCTACAATGAGCAGTTCTTC.